This T cell receptor (beta chain) stems from a study of T cell responses to AZD1222 COVID-19 vaccine. The protocol was immunoSEQ multiplex PCR, while the TCRdb copy is restricted to in-frame clones and leaves out a portion. The sample consists of 150,000 to 200,000 clones, approximately 92% of them appearing once. Looked up from germline, CDR1 is GTSNPN and CDR2 is SVGIG (reference sequence). The length of the CDR3 is 15 residues. Between the trimmed V and J ends, which lost 0 bases and 4 bases, there was a span of 12 bases. This specimen consisted of peripheral blood, obtained on day 0 of AZD1222 vaccination. This sequence was found in an adult in good health. This chain links TRBV30 with TRBJ2-2; D might be TRBD2 (5 bases). The DNA of the CDR3 is TGTGCCTGGAGTGTACTGTCTAGCCTCACCGGGGAGCTGTTTTTT. This sequence encodes CAWSVLSSLTGELFF.